This T cell receptor beta chain originates from a study of vaccination and CD4 T cells after COVID-19. Trimming shortened V by 5 bases and J by 4 bases, and 12 bases separated the two germline ends. Germline lookup yields CDR1 SGHTA and CDR2 FQGNSA. The CDR3 is 15 residues long. Sequenced with the Oncomine TCR Beta short-read assay was DNA taken from cultured CD4+ T cells. MiXCR, run by TCRdb on the PCR reads, gives a single entry per CDR3 protein. The table has over 14,000 distinct CDR3 sequences, 51% seen once; the top ten hold roughly 13%. As for this clonotype: Its antigen is unknown.

This sample's treatment: approximately 9-day PBMC culture with coronavirus spike peptide pools or control peptides (ViraFEST assay). The origin of this receptor is a human donor who had recovered from COVID-19. The gene calls are TRBV7-2 and TRBJ2-6; the D gene is possibly TRBD1 (6 bases). The sample was CD4+ T cells from blood, cultured in vitro. The CDR3 loop reads CASSPAGVGANVLTF. The CDR3 nucleotides are TGTGCCAGCAGCCCAGCAGGGGTAGGGGCCAACGTCCTGACTTTC.